The clone carrying this T cell receptor beta chain was found a few times. CDR1 and CDR2 from the germline V gene are MDHEN and SYDVKM. Trimming pared 3 bases from V and 15 bases from J, leaving 18 bases between. The CDR3 extends over 13 amino acids. The entry originates in a study of human T cells and chemical hapten exposure. Unfractionated whole blood served as the source for total RNA extraction. Individual cDNA molecules each carried unique molecular identifiers attached by the library. MiXCR, applied by TCRdb to the reads, yields one record per CDR3 protein. The sample lists about 3,100 distinct CDR3 sequences, around 53% occurring once.

This chain links TRBV28 with TRBJ2-1; D may be TRBD1 (5 bases). This TCR was sampled from a human donor who had alopecia or was a healthy volunteer (not recorded which). Some clones in this sample may be carry-over from other donors' samples. This table probably holds off-target reads from a library built for another chain. Material: whole blood. The CDR3 here is CASSFGADPRPFF. CDR3 DNA: TGTGCCAGCAGTTTTGGGGCGGACCCTCGCCCGTTCTTC.